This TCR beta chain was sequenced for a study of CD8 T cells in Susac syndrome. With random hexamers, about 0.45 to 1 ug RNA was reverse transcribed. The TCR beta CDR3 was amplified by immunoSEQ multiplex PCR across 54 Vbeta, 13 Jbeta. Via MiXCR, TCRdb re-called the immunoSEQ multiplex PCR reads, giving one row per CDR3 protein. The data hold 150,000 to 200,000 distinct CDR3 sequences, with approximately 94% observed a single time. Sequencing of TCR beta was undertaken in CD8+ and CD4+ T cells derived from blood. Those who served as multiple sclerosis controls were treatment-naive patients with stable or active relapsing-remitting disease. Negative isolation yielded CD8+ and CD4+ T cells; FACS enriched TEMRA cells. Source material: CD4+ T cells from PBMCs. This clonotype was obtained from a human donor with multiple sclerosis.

The CDR3 DNA reads TGCAGTGCTAGACCCGGACTAGCGGAGCTCTACGAGCAGTACTTC. Its protein product is CSARPGLAELYEQYF. The genes are TRBV20-1 and TRBJ2-7; 10 bases are shared with TRBD2. CDR1 and CDR2 from the germline V gene are DFQATT and SNEGSKA (reference sequence). This CDR3 has 15 residues. V gave up 2 bases and J gave up 3 bases; unmatched junction bases: 7.